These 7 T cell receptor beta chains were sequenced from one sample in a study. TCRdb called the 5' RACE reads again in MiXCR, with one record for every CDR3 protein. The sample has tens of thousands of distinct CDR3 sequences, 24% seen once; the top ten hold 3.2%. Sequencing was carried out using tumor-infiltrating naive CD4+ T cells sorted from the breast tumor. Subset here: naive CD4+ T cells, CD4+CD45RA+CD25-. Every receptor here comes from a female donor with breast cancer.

CDR3 residues: CASQGTGPPYEQYF. As DNA, the CDR3 is TGCGCCAGCCAAGGGACAGGACCCCCCTACGAGCAGTACTTC. The chain uses TRBV10-1 and TRBJ2-7; 8 bases are shared with TRBD1. J was trimmed by 2 bases and V by 8 bases; bases with no gene match: 8. Germline-derived CDR1 and CDR2 are WNHNN and SYGVQD (reference sequence). CDR3 length: 14 residues.

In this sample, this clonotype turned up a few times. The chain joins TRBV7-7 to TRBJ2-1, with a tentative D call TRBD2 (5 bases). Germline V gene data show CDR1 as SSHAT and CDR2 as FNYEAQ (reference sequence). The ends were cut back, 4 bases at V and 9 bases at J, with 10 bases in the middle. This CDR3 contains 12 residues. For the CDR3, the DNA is TGTGCCAGCAGCTCGGACTTGGGTGAGCAGTTCTTC. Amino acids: CASSSDLGEQFF.

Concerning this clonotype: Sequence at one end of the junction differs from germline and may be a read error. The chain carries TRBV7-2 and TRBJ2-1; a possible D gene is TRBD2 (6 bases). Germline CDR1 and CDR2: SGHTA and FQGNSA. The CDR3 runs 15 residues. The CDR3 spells CSSSVGGGAYNEQFF. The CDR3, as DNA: TGTTCCAGCAGCGTGGGGGGAGGAGCCTACAATGAGCAGTTCTTC.

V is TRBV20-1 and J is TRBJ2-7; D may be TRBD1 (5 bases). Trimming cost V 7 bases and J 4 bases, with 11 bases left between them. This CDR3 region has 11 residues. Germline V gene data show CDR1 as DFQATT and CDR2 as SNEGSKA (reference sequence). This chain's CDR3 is CSGAQDYEQYF. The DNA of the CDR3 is TGCAGTGGGGCACAGGATTACGAGCAGTACTTC.

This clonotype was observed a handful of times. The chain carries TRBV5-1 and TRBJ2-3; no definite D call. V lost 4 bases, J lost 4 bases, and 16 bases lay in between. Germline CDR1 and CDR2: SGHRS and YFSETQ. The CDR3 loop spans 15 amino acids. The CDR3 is CASSPVTIVADTQYF. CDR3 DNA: TGCGCCAGCAGCCCCGTGACCATCGTCGCAGATACGCAGTATTTT.

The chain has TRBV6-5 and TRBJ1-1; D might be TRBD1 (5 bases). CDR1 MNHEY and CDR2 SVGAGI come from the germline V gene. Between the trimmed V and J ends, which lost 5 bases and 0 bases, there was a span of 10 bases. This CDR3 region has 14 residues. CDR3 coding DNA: TGTGCCAGCAGTAGACAGCTTATGAACACTGAAGCTTTCTTT. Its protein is CASSRQLMNTEAFF.

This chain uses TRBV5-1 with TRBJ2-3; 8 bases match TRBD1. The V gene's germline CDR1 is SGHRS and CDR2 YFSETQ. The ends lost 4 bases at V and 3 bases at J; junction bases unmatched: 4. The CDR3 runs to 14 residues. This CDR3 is CASSQGQETDTQYF. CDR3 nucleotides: TGCGCCAGCAGCCAGGGACAGGAGACAGATACGCAGTATTTT.